Listed below are T cell receptor beta chains from one sample, sequenced in a study of cytomegalovirus exposure and HLA in healthy donors. The repertoire was sequenced with immunoSEQ multiplex PCR; TCRdb's copy has only in-frame clones and lacks some. The sample holds 95,000 to 150,000 clones, over 80% seen once. Sequencing was performed on PBMCs. The receptor set was obtained from a man younger than 35 in good health and CMV-seropositive. CDR3s include the opening cysteine and the closing phenylalanine or tryptophan. The order of the fields is CDR3 protein, V gene.

CASSPQRGSSYEQYF	TRBV4-2
CASIWALGTEAFF	TRBV6-1
CASSFEILTGEQFF	TRBV5-4
CASSRNPGNTEAFF	TRBV9
CASSTSQGTLNSPLHF	TRBV19
CASSPGGNYGYTF	TRBV6-5
CASSYSRTGTEAFF	TRBV6-5
CASSLSGSRGPGANVLTF	TRBV27
CASSSGLAGMGEQFF	TRBV5-4
CASSFPPVTYGYTF	TRBV28
CASSSRGNTYGYTF	TRBV6-5
CASSPASSGGSYNEQFF	TRBV5-1
CAWSSAGLTTDTQYF	TRBV30
CASSWSGSDNSPLHF	TRBV5-1
CASSEVSRGQTMNTEAFF	TRBV6-1
CASSYSGSRPTQYF	TRBV6-5